This T cell receptor (beta chain) is from a study of T-cell reconstitution after alpha-beta-depleted transplantation in children. Overall study results and limits: Some patients owed their high day-60 TCRbeta diversity to surviving recipient T cells and thymic progenitors. It was newly produced T cells that mostly accounted for T-cell counts and diversity one year after transplant. It was reported that alpha-beta T cells came from several hundred expanded graft clones (about two months after transplant).

As concerns this clonotype: Antigen: not known.

Preparation of the TCRbeta library used unique molecular identifiers. TCRdb re-derived calls from the PCR reads in MiXCR, one entry per CDR3 protein. The table records a few hundred thousand distinct CDR3 sequences, 25% to 30% of them present only once. The CDR3 loop spans 14 amino acids. The V and J ends lost 0 bases and 2 bases respectively, with 5 bases between them. Germline assignment: CDR1 DFQATT and CDR2 SNEGSKA (reference sequence). This clonotype was sampled from a boy under three years old with Wiskott-Aldrich syndrome, due to receive a stem cell transplant. The chain has TRBV20-1 and TRBJ2-6, with D hard to call. The sequencing used PBMCs, collected before TCRalphabeta/CD19-depleted stem cell transplant. Here the CDR3 reads CSAREGPGANVLTF. DNA of the CDR3: TGCAGTGCTAGAGAAGGGCCTGGGGCCAACGTCCTGACTTTC.